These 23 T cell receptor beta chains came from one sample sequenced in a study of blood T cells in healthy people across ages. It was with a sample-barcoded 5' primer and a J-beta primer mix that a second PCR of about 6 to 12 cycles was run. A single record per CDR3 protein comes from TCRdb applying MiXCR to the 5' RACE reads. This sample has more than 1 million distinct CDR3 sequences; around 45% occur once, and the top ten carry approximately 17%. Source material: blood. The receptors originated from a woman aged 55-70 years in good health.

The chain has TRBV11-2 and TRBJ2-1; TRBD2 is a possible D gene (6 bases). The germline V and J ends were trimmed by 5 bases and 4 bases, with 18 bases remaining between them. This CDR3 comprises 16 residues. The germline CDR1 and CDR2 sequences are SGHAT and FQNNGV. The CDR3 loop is CASSPGVSSGYNEQFF. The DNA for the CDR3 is TGTGCCAGCAGCCCAGGTGTATCGAGCGGGTACAATGAGCAGTTCTTC.

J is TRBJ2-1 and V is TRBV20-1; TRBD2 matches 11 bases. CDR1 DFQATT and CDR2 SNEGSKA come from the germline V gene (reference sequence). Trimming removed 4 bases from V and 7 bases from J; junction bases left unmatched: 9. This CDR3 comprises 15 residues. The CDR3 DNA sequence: TGCAGTGCTACGAATCTAGCGGGAGGAACGAATGAGCAGTTCTTC. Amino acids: CSATNLAGGTNEQFF.

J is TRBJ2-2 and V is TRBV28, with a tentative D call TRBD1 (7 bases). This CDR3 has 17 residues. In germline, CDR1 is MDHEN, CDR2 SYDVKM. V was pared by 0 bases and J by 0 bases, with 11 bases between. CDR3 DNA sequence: TGTGCCAGCAGTTTATGGCGGGACAGTTCGAACACCGGGGAGCTGTTTTTT. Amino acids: CASSLWRDSSNTGELFF.

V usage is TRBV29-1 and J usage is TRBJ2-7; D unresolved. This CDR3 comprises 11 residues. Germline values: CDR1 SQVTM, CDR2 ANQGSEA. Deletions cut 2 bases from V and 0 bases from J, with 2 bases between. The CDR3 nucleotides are TGCAGCGTTGAAAACTCCTACGAGCAGTACTTC. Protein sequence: CSVENSYEQYF.

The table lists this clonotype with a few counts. The CDR3 region has the DNA TGCGCCAGCAGCTTGACAGGGGGAGGTCGGCACGAGCAGTACTTC. Protein product: CASSLTGGGRHEQYF. J is TRBJ2-7 and V is TRBV5-1; 8 nucleotides align to TRBD1. V lost 1 base, J lost 5 bases, and 8 bases stayed unmatched. Per germline, CDR1 SGHRS and CDR2 YFSETQ. The CDR3 consists of 15 residues.

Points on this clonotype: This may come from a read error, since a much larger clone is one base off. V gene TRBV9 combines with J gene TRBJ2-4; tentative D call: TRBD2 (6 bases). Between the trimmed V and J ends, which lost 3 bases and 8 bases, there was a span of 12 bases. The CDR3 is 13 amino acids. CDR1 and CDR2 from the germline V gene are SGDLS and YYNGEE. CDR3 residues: CASSAGTWDIQYF. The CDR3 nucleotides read TGTGCCAGCAGCGCCGGGACTTGGGACATTCAGTACTTC.

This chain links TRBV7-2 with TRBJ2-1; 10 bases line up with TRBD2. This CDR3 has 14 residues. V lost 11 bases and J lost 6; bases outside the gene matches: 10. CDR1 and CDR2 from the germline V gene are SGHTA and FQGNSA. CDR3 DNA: TGTGCCTGCACCCAGGGACTAGCGAGCAATGAGCAGTTCTTC. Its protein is CACTQGLASNEQFF.

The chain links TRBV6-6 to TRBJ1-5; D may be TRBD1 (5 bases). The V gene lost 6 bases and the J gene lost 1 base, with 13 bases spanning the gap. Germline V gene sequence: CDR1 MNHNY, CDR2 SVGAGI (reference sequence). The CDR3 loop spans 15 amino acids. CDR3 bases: TGTGCCAGCAGCGAGACCAGGGTGAGCAATCAGCCCCAGCATTTT. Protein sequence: CASSETRVSNQPQHF.

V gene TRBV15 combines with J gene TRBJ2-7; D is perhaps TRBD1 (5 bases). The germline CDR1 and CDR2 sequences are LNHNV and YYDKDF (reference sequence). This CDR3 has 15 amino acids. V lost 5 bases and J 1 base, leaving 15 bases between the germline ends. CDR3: CATSPGAELSYEQYF. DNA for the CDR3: TGTGCCACCAGCCCTGGGGCAGAATTATCCTACGAGCAGTACTTC.

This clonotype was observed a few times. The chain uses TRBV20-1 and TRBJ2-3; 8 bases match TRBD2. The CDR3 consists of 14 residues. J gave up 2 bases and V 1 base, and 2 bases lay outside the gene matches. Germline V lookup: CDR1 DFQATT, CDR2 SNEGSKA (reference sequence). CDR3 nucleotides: TGCAGTGCTAGAGCGGGAGGGGCCACAGATACGCAGTATTTT. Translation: CSARAGGATDTQYF.

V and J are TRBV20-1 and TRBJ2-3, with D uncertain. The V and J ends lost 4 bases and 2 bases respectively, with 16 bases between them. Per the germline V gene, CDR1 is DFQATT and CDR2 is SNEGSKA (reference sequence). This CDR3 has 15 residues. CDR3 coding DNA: TGCAGTGCTATTCACACCCGCGACGACACAGATACGCAGTATTTT. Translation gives CSAIHTRDDTDTQYF.

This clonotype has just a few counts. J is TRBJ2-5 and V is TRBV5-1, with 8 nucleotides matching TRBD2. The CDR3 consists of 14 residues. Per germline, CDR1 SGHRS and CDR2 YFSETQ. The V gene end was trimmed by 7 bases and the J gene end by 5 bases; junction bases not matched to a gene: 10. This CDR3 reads CASSLRRGAETQYF. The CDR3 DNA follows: TGCGCCAGCTCTCTCCGGCGGGGGGCTGAGACCCAGTACTTC.

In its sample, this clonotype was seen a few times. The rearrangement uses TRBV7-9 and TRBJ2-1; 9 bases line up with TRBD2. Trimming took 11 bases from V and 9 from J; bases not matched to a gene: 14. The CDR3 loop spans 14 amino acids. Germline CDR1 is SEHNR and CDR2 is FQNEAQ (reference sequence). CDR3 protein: CAGGGLAGEGEQFF. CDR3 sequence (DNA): TGTGCCGGTGGGGGGTTAGCGGGAGAAGGTGAGCAGTTCTTC. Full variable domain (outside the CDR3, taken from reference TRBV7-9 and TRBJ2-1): DTGVSQNPRHKITKRGQNVTFRCDPISEHNRLYWYRQTLGQGPEFLTYFQNEAQLEKSRLLSDRFSAERPKGSFSTLEIQRTEQGDSAMYLCAGGGLAGEGEQFFGPGTRLTVL.

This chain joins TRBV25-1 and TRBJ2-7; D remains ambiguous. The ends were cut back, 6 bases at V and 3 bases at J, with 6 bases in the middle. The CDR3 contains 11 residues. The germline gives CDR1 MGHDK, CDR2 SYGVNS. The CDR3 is CASRLLYEQYF. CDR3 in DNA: TGTGCCAGCAGACTCCTCTACGAGCAGTACTTC.

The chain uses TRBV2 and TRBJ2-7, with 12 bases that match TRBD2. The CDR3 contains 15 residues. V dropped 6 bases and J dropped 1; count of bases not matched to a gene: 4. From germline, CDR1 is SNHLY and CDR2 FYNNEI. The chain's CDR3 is CASRRLAGVSYEQYF. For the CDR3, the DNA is TGTGCCAGCAGAAGACTAGCGGGGGTTTCCTACGAGCAGTACTTC.

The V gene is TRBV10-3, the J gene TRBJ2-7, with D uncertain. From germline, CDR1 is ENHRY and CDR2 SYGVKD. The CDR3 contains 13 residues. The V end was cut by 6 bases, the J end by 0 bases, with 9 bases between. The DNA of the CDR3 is TGTGCCATCAGCCCACAGAGCTCCTACGAGCAGTACTTC. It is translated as CAISPQSSYEQYF.

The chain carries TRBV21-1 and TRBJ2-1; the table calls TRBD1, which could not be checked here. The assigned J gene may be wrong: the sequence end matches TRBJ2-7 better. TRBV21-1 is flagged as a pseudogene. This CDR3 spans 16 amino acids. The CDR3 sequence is CASSKERERSYNEQYF. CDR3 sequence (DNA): TGTGCCAGCAGCAAAGAACGGGAACGCTCCTACAATGAGCAGTACTTC.

Written as DNA, the CDR3 is TGTGCCACCAGCAGAGATGGGTGGGAGTCGGGGAATGAGCAGTTCTTC. Its protein is CATSRDGWESGNEQFF. V is TRBV15 and J is TRBJ2-1, with D possibly TRBD2 on 5 matching bases. CDR3 length equals 16 residues. Looked up from germline, CDR1 is LNHNV and CDR2 is YYDKDF (reference sequence). Trimming cost V 0 bases and J 7 bases, with 16 bases left between them.

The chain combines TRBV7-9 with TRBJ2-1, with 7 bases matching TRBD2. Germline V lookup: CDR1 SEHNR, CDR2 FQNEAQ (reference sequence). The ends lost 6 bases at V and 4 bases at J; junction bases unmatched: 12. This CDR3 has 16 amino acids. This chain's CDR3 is CASSGSQAGTYNEQFF. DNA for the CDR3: TGTGCCAGCAGTGGCTCACAAGCGGGAACTTACAATGAGCAGTTCTTC. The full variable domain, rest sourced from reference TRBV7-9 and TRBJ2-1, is DTGVSQNPRHKITKRGQNVTFRCDPISEHNRLYWYRQTLGQGPEFLTYFQNEAQLEKSRLLSDRFSAERPKGSFSTLEIQRTEQGDSAMYLCASSGSQAGTYNEQFFGPGTRLTVL.

DNA of the CDR3: TGCAGTGCTAGTCAGGGCAGGTTTAGAGATGAGCAGTTCTTC. Translation gives CSASQGRFRDEQFF. The V gene is TRBV20-1, the J gene TRBJ2-1; a possible D gene is TRBD1 (5 bases). The length of the CDR3 is 14 residues. Germline V gene data show CDR1 as DFQATT and CDR2 as SNEGSKA (reference sequence). Trimming cost V 3 bases and J 8 bases, with 17 bases left between them.

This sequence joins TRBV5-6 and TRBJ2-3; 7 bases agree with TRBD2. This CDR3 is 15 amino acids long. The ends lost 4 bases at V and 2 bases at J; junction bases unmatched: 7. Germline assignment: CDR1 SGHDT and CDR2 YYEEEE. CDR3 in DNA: TGTGCCAGCAGCCCCGGGGGGTGGAACACAGATACGCAGTATTTT. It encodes CASSPGGWNTDTQYF.

CDR3 loop: CASSVPGSSYEQYF. The CDR3, as DNA: TGCGCCAGCAGCGTGCCGGGGAGCTCCTACGAGCAGTACTTC. The chain links TRBV5-1 to TRBJ2-7, with TRBD2 as a possible D gene (5 bases). The V gene's germline CDR1 is SGHRS and CDR2 YFSETQ. The CDR3 is 14 amino acids. V lost 4 bases to trimming and J lost 0 bases, with 11 bases between them.

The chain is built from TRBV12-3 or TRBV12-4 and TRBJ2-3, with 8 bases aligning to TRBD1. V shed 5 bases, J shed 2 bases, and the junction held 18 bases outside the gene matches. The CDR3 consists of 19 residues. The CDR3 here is CASSLRIGRQGSPTDTQYF. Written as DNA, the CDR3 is TGTGCCAGCAGTCTCCGGATTGGACGACAGGGGAGCCCCACAGATACGCAGTATTTT.